One and the same sample provided the 20 T cell receptor beta chains below, sequenced in a study of T cells in Graves' hyperthyroidism and ophthalmopathy. TCR beta CDR3 region amplification was performed from RNA transcripts. TCR CDR3 underwent first-round RT-PCR with the HTBI primer set. TCRdb redid the calling of the multiplex PCR reads with MiXCR, one entry per CDR3 protein. The sample lists roughly 510,000 distinct CDR3 sequences, 40% to 50% occurring once. The sequenced material came from peripheral blood or thyroid tissue (not recorded which). All receptors derive from an adult woman with Graves' disease, either hyperthyroidism or ophthalmopathy (not recorded which).

The V gene is TRBV7-2, the J gene TRBJ1-2, with no clear D. Germline V gene lookup returns CDR1 SGHTA and CDR2 FQGNSA. V dropped 6 bases and J dropped 5 bases, with 13 bases sitting between them. The CDR3 is 13 amino acids. CDR3 region: CASRSGPVYGYTF. Written as DNA, the CDR3 is TGTGCCAGCAGGTCCGGGCCGGTATATGGCTACACCTTC.

The chain employs TRBV7-8 and TRBJ2-7; 8 bases match TRBD1. Germline V CDR1 and CDR2: SGHVS, FQNEAQ. J gave up 3 bases and V 8 bases, and 12 bases lay outside the gene matches. The CDR3 extends over 15 amino acids. CDR3 loop: CASAPRRQGIYEQYF. The DNA of the CDR3 is TGTGCCAGCGCTCCGAGGAGACAGGGGATCTACGAGCAGTACTTC.

This clonotype was seen repeatedly, ten times or more. The CDR3 loop is CSVEAYPIAGGAYEQYF. The CDR3 region has the DNA TGCAGCGTTGAAGCATACCCTATAGCGGGAGGGGCTTACGAGCAGTACTTC. The chain is built from TRBV29-1 and TRBJ2-7; 11 nucleotides align to TRBD2. Trimming removed 1 base from V and 4 bases from J; junction bases left unmatched: 12. Germline V gene lookup returns CDR1 SQVTM and CDR2 ANQGSEA. CDR3 length equals 17 residues.

The chain couples TRBV7-9 to TRBJ2-7; the D gene is possibly TRBD2 (5 bases). CDR3 length: 14 amino acids. The ends were cut back, 5 bases at V and 0 bases at J, with 11 bases in the middle. Germline V gives CDR1 SEHNR, CDR2 FQNEAQ (reference sequence). In nucleotides, the CDR3 is TGTGCCAGCAGCCCGAGGGCCCTCTCCTACGAGCAGTACTTC. It yields the protein CASSPRALSYEQYF.

For this clonotype: The junction and the germline gene differ at one end; a read error may be behind it. The rearrangement links TRBV7-2 to TRBJ2-5; 8 nucleotides match TRBD2. Germline loops: CDR1 SGHTA, CDR2 FQGNSA. This CDR3 contains 13 residues. The CDR3 bases are TGTGCCAGCAGTGAGTCGAGGGCCGGGGGGGCCTGGTTC. Its translation is CASSESRAGGAWF.

This clonotype appeared a few times. This chain links TRBV3-1 with TRBJ2-7, with TRBD2 matching over 11 bases. From germline, CDR1 is LGHDT and CDR2 YNNKEL (reference sequence). The J segment lost 6 bases and the V segment lost 6 bases, leaving 7 bases of the junction unmatched. The CDR3 extends over 14 amino acids. CDR3 sequence reads: CASSQTSGNPEQYF. The CDR3 DNA reads TGTGCCAGCAGTCAGACTAGCGGGAACCCCGAGCAGTACTTC.

The table lists this clonotype with many counts. CDR3 coding DNA: TGCGCCAGCAGTCGGGACAGTCAGAACACTGAAGCTTTCTTT. It translates to CASSRDSQNTEAFF. The chain employs TRBV5-1 and TRBJ1-1; 7 bases match TRBD1. V lost 5 bases and J lost 1; bases outside the gene matches: 5. Germline assignment: CDR1 SGHRS and CDR2 YFSETQ. The CDR3 is 14 amino acids. Based on the CDR3 plus reference TRBV5-1 and TRBJ1-1, the full variable domain is KAGVTQTPRYLIKTRGQQVTLSCSPISGHRSVSWYQQTPGQGLQFLFEYFSETQRNKGNFPGRFSGRQFSNSRSEMNVSTLELGDSALYLCASSRDSQNTEAFFGQGTRLTVV.

V is TRBV12-3 or TRBV12-4 and J is TRBJ1-2, with D perhaps matching TRBD1 (6 bases). This CDR3 is built from 14 residues. V was shortened by 3 bases and J by 8 bases, with 16 bases between the two germline ends. CDR3 protein: CASSFDRGARGYTF. The CDR3 nucleotides are TGTGCCAGCAGTTTCGATCGGGGGGCGCGCGGCTACACCTTC.

The J gene is TRBJ2-7, the V gene TRBV29-1, with D tentatively TRBD1 or TRBD2 (5 bases each). With 8 bases removed from V and 1 base from J, the gap between germline ends came to 12 bases. Germline V gene sequence: CDR1 SQVTM, CDR2 ANQGSEA. This CDR3 is built from 12 residues. The CDR3 loop reads CSLERTSYEQYF. CDR3 in DNA: TGCAGCTTGGAGCGGACATCCTACGAGCAGTACTTC.

Here the CDR3 DNA reads TGTGCCCAAAGGGATAGCGGAACTTACGAGCAGTACTTC. This gives the protein CAQRDSGTYEQYF. The V and J genes are TRBV10-3 and TRBJ2-7, with D maybe TRBD2 (6 bases). The germline V and J ends were trimmed by 11 bases and 4 bases, with 18 bases remaining between them. The CDR3 has 13 residues. Germline values: CDR1 ENHRY, CDR2 SYGVKD.

The V and J genes are TRBV11-2 and TRBJ1-5; D is unclear. Trimming stripped 2 bases from V and 0 bases from J, with 8 bases between. In germline, CDR1 is SGHAT, CDR2 FQNNGV. This CDR3 comprises 15 residues. The CDR3 region is CASSLYSNSNQPQHF. The CDR3 coding sequence is TGTGCCAGCAGCTTATACAGCAATAGCAATCAGCCCCAGCATTTT.

Concerning this clonotype itself: A much bigger clone sits one base away, suggesting this may be a read error. The rearrangement links TRBV19 to TRBJ1-5; 10 bases match TRBD1. This CDR3 spans 17 amino acids. CDR1 and CDR2 from the germline V gene are LNHDA and SQIVND (reference sequence). The CDR3 coding sequence is TGTGCCAGTAGCACCGGGACAGGGGCCAATAGCAATCAGTCCCAGCATTTT. Protein product: CASSTGTGANSNQSQHF.

The chain combines TRBV20-1 with TRBJ2-2; TRBD2 matches 7 bases. Germline lookup yields CDR1 DFQATT and CDR2 SNEGSKA (reference sequence). The CDR3 is made up of 15 amino acids. CDR3 nucleotide sequence: TGCAGCGTTGAAGATTTGTCTAGCGGTGGCGGGGAGCTGTTTTTT. This sequence encodes CSVEDLSSGGGELFF.

The chain combines TRBV5-1 with TRBJ1-5; TRBD1 aligns across 8 bases. V shed 4 bases and J 6 bases; nucleotides not matched to a gene: 6. CDR1 and CDR2 from the germline V gene are SGHRS and YFSETQ. The CDR3 runs 14 residues. CDR3 residues: CASSHNRGSQPQHF. The CDR3 DNA reads TGCGCCAGCAGCCACAACAGGGGGAGTCAGCCCCAGCATTTT.

This clonotype came up many times. CDR3 bases: TGTGCCAGCAGCAAACTCGCCGGGACGTACAGCGAGCAGTACTTC. Translating it yields CASSKLAGTYSEQYF. The rearrangement links TRBV11-1 to TRBJ2-7, with D perhaps assigned TRBD1 or TRBD2 (5 bases each). Germline CDR1 and CDR2: SGHAT and FQDESV (reference sequence). The CDR3 consists of 15 residues. V shed 5 bases and J shed 6 bases, with 20 bases lying between them.

Concerning this clonotype: A much more abundant neighbour one base away suggests this may be a read error. The J gene is TRBJ2-7, the V gene TRBV7-2; D perhaps matches TRBD1 (5 bases). V lost 4 bases, J lost 5 bases, and 12 bases lay in between. The length of the CDR3 is 13 residues. Germline loops: CDR1 SGHTA, CDR2 FQGNSA. The chain's CDR3 is CASSSGSRNEQYF. The CDR3 nucleotides read TGTGCCAGCAGCTCAGGGTCTAGGAACGAGCAGTACTTC.

The CDR3 DNA reads TGTGCCACCAGTGATGCGGGACAGGGGGCCAATCAGCCCCAGCATTTT. Protein sequence: CATSDAGQGANQPQHF. This rearrangement joins TRBV24-1 to TRBJ1-5; TRBD1 agrees at 12 bases. The V and J ends lost 3 bases and 3 bases, in that order; junction bases with no gene match: 2. CDR3 length equals 16 residues. CDR1 is KGHDR and CDR2 is SFDVKD in the germline V gene.

In its sample, this clonotype was seen a few times. This sequence joins TRBV27 and TRBJ2-7, with TRBD2 matching 10 bases. From germline, CDR1 is MNHEY and CDR2 SMNVEV (reference sequence). Trimming cost V 1 base and J 2 bases; bases outside gene matches: 5. CDR3 length: 16 amino acids. CDR3 DNA sequence: TGTGCCAGCAGTTTATGGGGTAGCGGGAGGCCCTACGAGCAGTACTTC. This codes for CASSLWGSGRPYEQYF.

The sample holds many counts of this clonotype. DNA of the CDR3: TGTGCCAGCAGCCGCATCGGCGGCTTCTCGAGCGAGCAGTACTTC. Protein: CASSRIGGFSSEQYF. The chain links TRBV7-2 to TRBJ2-7; D is uncertain. V lost 5 bases, J lost 6 bases, and 20 bases lay in between. The CDR3 sequence is 15 residues long. Per the germline V gene, CDR1 is SGHTA and CDR2 is FQGNSA.

The J gene is TRBJ2-6, the V gene TRBV19, with 7 bases aligning to TRBD1. The V gene's germline CDR1 is LNHDA and CDR2 SQIVND (reference sequence). Trimming took 9 bases from V and 4 from J; bases not matched to a gene: 15. This CDR3 region has 17 residues. CDR3 sequence: CASSLYRGETGANVLTF. In nucleotides, the CDR3 is TGTGCCAGCAGCTTGTACAGGGGAGAGACCGGGGCCAACGTCCTGACTTTC.